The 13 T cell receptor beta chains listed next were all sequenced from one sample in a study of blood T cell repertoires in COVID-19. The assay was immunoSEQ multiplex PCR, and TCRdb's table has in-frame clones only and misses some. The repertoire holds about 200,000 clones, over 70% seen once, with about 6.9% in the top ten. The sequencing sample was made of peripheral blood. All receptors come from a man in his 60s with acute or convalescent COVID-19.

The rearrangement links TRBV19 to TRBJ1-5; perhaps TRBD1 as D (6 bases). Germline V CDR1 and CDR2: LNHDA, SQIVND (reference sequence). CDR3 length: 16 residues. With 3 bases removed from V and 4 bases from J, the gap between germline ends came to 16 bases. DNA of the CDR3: TGTGCCAGTAGTATGGATCCGGGACACAGAAATCAGCCCCAGCATTTT. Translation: CASSMDPGHRNQPQHF.

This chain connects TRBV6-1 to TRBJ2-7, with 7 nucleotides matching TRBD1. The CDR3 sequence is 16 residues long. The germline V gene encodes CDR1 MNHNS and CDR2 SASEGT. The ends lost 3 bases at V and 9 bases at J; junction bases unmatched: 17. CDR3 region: CASSDPETGIFVGQYF. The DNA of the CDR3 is TGTGCCAGCAGTGATCCTGAGACAGGGATTTTTGTGGGGCAGTACTTC.

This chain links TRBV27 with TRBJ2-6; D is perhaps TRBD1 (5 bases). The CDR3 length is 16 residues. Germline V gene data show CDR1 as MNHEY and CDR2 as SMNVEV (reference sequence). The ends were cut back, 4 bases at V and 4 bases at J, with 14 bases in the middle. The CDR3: CASSSAGSTGANVLTF. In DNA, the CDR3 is TGTGCCAGCAGTTCTGCAGGGTCCACGGGGGCCAACGTCCTGACTTTC.

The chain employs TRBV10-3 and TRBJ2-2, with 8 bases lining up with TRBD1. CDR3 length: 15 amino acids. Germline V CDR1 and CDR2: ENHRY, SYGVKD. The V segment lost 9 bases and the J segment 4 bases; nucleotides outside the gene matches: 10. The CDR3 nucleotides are TGTGCCATTGCACCGGGACAGGAAACCACCGGGGAGCTGTTTTTT. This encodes CAIAPGQETTGELFF.

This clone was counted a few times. In DNA, the CDR3 is TGTGCCTGGGGAAGGGGGGGCACTAATGAAAAACTGTTTTTT. It is translated as CAWGRGGTNEKLFF. This chain uses TRBV30 with TRBJ1-4; a possible D gene is TRBD1 (6 bases). The CDR3 has 14 amino acids. Looked up from germline, CDR1 is GTSNPN and CDR2 is SVGIG (reference sequence). The germline V and J ends were trimmed by 5 bases and 2 bases, with 12 bases remaining between them.

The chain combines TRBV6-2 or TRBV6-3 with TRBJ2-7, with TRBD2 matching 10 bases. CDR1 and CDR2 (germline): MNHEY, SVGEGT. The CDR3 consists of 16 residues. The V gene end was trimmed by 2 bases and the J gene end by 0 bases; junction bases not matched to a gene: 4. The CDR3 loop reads CASSYGSGRSSYEQYF. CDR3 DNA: TGTGCCAGCAGTTACGGTAGCGGGAGGAGCTCCTACGAGCAGTACTTC.

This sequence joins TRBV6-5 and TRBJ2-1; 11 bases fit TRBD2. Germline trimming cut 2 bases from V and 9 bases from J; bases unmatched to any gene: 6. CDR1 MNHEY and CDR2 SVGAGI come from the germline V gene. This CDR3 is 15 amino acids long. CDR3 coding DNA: TGTGCCAGCAGTTACGAGGTAGCGGGAGGGGTTGAGCAGTTCTTC. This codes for CASSYEVAGGVEQFF.

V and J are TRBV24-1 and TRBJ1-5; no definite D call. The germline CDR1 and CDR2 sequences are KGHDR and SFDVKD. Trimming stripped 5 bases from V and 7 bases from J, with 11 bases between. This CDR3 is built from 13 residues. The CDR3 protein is CATSGPGGQPQHF. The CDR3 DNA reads TGTGCCACCAGTGGGCCCGGCGGACAGCCCCAGCATTTT.

CDR3 in DNA: TGCGCCAGCAGCTTGAGTTCAGGTAGTAATCAGCCCCAGCATTTT. As protein: CASSLSSGSNQPQHF. The chain has TRBV5-1 and TRBJ1-5; D not certain. The V end lost 1 base, the J end lost 4 bases, and 12 bases lay between the germline ends. Germline CDR1 SGHRS, CDR2 YFSETQ. This CDR3 has 15 residues.

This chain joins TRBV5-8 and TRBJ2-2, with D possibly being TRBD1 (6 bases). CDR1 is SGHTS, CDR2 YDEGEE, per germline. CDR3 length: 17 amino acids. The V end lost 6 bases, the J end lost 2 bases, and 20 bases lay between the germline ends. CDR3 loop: CASTQWGPGVNTGELFF. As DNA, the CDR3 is TGTGCCAGCACCCAGTGGGGTCCAGGGGTCAACACCGGGGAGCTGTTTTTT.

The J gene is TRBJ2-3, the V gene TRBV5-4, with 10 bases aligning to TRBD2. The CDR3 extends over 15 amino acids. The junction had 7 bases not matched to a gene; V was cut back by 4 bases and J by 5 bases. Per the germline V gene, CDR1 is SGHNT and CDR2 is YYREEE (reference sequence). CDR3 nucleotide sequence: TGTGCCAGCAGCCCGACCAGCGGGAGGGGAGATACGCAGTATTTT. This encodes CASSPTSGRGDTQYF. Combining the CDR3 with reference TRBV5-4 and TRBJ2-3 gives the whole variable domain ETGVTQSPTHLIKTRGQQVTLRCSSQSGHNTVSWYQQALGQGPQFIFQYYREEENGRGNFPPRFSGLQFPNYSSELNVNALELDDSALYLCASSPTSGRGDTQYFGPGTRLTVL.

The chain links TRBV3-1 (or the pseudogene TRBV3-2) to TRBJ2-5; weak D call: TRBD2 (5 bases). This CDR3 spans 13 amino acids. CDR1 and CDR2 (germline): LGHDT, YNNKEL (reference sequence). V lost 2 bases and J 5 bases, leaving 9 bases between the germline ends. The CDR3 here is CASSQPGSETQYF. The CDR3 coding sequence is TGTGCCAGCAGCCAACCGGGGTCGGAGACCCAGTACTTC.

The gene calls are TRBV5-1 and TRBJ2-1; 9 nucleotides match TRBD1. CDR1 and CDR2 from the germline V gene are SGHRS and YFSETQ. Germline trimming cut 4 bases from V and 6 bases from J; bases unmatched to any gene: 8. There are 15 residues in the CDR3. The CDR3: CASSPRQGGSNEQFF. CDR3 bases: TGCGCCAGCAGCCCCCGACAGGGGGGGTCCAATGAGCAGTTCTTC.